The present T cell receptor (beta chain) was sequenced within a study of blood T cell repertoires in COVID-19 (TCRdb year 2020). As for the study more broadly: Samples covering the acute and convalescent phases of COVID-19 were provided by collaborators in the United States, Italy and Spain. The material from the prospective study consisted of cDNA or gDNA derived from T cells, B-cell-depleted T cells, or PBMCs. The dataset comprised deeply sampled blood TCRbeta repertoires from subjects exposed to, actively infected with, or recovered from COVID-19. The repertoires were made available in a free public database intended to serve as a resource for research on the immune response to SARS-CoV-2. Samples were obtained from the ongoing ImmuneRACE study (first 160 participants) and from over a thousand subjects provided by 6 global collaborators. A de-identified subject ID, COVID-19 status, age in years and sex were almost always included in the sample metadata. Where HLA class I and class II types were available, the types were taken from metadata supplied by the sample provider, not from assay-based typing.

The immunoSEQ Assay, a bias-controlled multiplex PCR, was used to amplify TCRbeta CDR3 regions from genomic DNA. Per the authors' processing: The number of nucleated cells in each sample was estimated by amplification of reference gene primers within the assay. Sequence reads were collapsed and filtered to measure the absolute abundance of every unique TCRbeta CDR3 rearrangement. For each sample, productive Simpson clonality was calculated by taking the square root of Simpson's diversity index across productive rearrangements. Imported from immuneACCESS, the table was reduced by TCRdb to in-frame sequences with V and J called. These copies leave out some clones; in studies compared against another copy, an unresolved V gene accounts for under half, and the cause of the remainder is not known. V and J calls and clone size are copied from that table; D and trimming were computed from the DNA. The sample table records 110,000 or so clones; around four fifths of these occur just once. The ten largest make up 18% of the sample.

Each collaborating institution followed its own protocols to collect whole blood in K2EDTA tubes. For TCRbeta analysis, collaborators shipped samples as frozen whole blood, isolated PBMCs, or DNA extracted from either of those sample types. On this clone itself: Its antigen is not yet known. Base qualities are not provided; no much larger clone lies one nucleotide away.

Overall study outcomes, separate from this receptor: The amount of clinical and demographic metadata varied by source and participant and was provided uncurated.

V loses 4 bases at its end and J loses 9 bases; junction bases beyond the gene matches: 10. The CDR3 starts with the cysteine, ends with the phenylalanine, and has 14 residues. CDR3 DNA is the only sequence kept; it has 42 bases, read in frame from the first base. The germline V gene provides CDR1 KGHDR and CDR2 SFDVKD. The clonotype originates from a woman between 55 and 75 years old with acute or convalescent COVID-19. Sequenced sample: peripheral blood. In this chain, TRBV24-1 is recombined with TRBJ2-7; the central 8 bases match TRBD2. The DNA sequence reads TGTGCCACCAGTGAACCTAGCGGGCGTCGTCGGCAGTACTTC. This is translated as CATSEPSGRRRQYF.